These 8 T cell receptor beta chains originate from one sample sequenced in a study of T cells after yellow fever vaccination. A single record per CDR3 protein comes from TCRdb applying MiXCR to the 5' RACE reads. This sample has around 310,000 distinct CDR3 sequences, with 8% to 10% found just once. The input for sequencing was PBMCs, taken on the day of the first yellow fever vaccination. These receptors all come from a man aged 18 to 29 who received the YFV17D yellow fever vaccine.

This clonotype occurred a few times. The V call is TRBV5-5, the J call TRBJ1-1; D is perhaps TRBD1 (5 bases). The CDR3 spans 15 residues. V was pared by 3 bases and J by 1 base, with 13 bases between. Germline V lookup: CDR1 SGHKS, CDR2 YYEKEE (reference sequence). This CDR3 is CASSWGLGGNTEAFF. The DNA for the CDR3 is TGTGCCAGCAGCTGGGGTTTGGGGGGGAACACTGAAGCTTTCTTT.

The V call is TRBV20-1, the J call TRBJ1-4; 9 bases fit TRBD1. Germline-derived CDR1 and CDR2 are DFQATT and SNEGSKA (reference sequence). V lost 6 bases and J lost 5; bases outside the gene matches: 10. This CDR3 comprises 15 residues. The CDR3 sequence: CSAPQPGQGNEKLFF. The CDR3 nucleotides are TGCAGTGCCCCCCAACCGGGACAGGGCAATGAAAAACTGTTTTTT.

The V call is TRBV10-3, the J call TRBJ1-4; 7 bases agree with TRBD1. Germline CDR1 is ENHRY and CDR2 is SYGVKD. V was clipped by 11 bases and J by 0 bases; unmatched bases: 9. The CDR3 has 15 amino acids. As DNA, the CDR3 is TGTGCCGCAGGGGGACATCTTGCAACTAATGAAAAACTGTTTTTT. Translating gives CAAGGHLATNEKLFF.

In this sample, this clonotype turned up a few times. The CDR3 region has the DNA TGTGCCAGCAGCTTAGGGCAACGAGGCACCGGGGAGCTGTTTTTT. Amino acids: CASSLGQRGTGELFF. The rearrangement links TRBV11-2 to TRBJ2-2, with D uncertain. Germline V lookup: CDR1 SGHAT, CDR2 FQNNGV. Between the trimmed V and J ends, which lost 1 base and 4 bases, there was a span of 10 bases. CDR3 size: 15 residues.

The V gene is TRBV6-1, the J gene TRBJ1-2; D is ambiguous. Between the trimmed V and J ends, which lost 6 bases and 7 bases, there was a span of 15 bases. CDR1 MNHNS and CDR2 SASEGT come from the germline V gene. This CDR3 has 13 amino acids. The CDR3 coding sequence is TGTGCCAGCAGGCAGATCGTAGAGGGTGGCTACACCTTC. Its protein product is CASRQIVEGGYTF.

The sample holds a few counts of this clonotype. The chain couples TRBV6-5 to TRBJ2-2; 9 bases match TRBD1. The CDR3 has 15 residues. Trimming at V came to 4 bases and at J to 6 bases, leaving 6 bases not matched to a gene. Per germline, CDR1 MNHEY and CDR2 SVGAGI. This CDR3 is CASSSTGGKSGELFF. CDR3 sequence (DNA): TGTGCCAGCAGTTCGACAGGGGGGAAGTCCGGGGAGCTGTTTTTT.

The chain has TRBV28 and TRBJ1-5, with D uncertain. This CDR3 has 15 amino acids. The V end lost 10 bases, the J end lost 6 bases, and 22 bases lay between the germline ends. The germline gives CDR1 MDHEN, CDR2 SYDVKM. The CDR3 nucleotides read TGTGCCACCATCGGTAGTGGGCCTGTCGGTCAGCCCCAGCATTTT. Amino acid sequence: CATIGSGPVGQPQHF.

The V call is TRBV9, the J call TRBJ2-1; D could derive from TRBD1 or TRBD2 (6 bases each). The CDR3 extends over 17 amino acids. Germline CDR1 reads SGDLS; CDR2 reads YYNGEE. Trimming took 0 bases from V and 2 from J, leaving 15 bases between them. The DNA of the CDR3 is TGTGCCAGCAGCGTAGGTGGGGTGGGGGGCGCCTACAATGAGCAGTTCTTC. It encodes CASSVGGVGGAYNEQFF.